Described below is a single TCR beta chain sequence and its context. The antigen is undetermined. This sample was taken from a study of shared clonotypes between healthy human individuals. Study findings and constraints: Researchers found naive subsets generally carried larger estimated richness than memory subsets.

Roughly 200 ng DNA, 30,000 to 35,000 T cell genomes, went into each sorted-subset replicate PCR. TCRdb's table, derived via immunoSEQ multiplex PCR, lists solely in-frame clones and lacks some. The repertoire has approximately 2.3 million clones, 80% to 95% of them found once; the top ten carry about 0.41%. V was pared by 7 bases and J by 1 base, with 17 bases between. Looked up from germline, CDR1 is MNHNY and CDR2 is SVGAGI (reference sequence). The CDR3 loop spans 16 amino acids. The sequencing sample was made of naive CD4+ T cells from PBMCs. Specified subset: CD45RA+ positively selected. The chain is built from TRBV6-6 and TRBJ2-1; a weak D match, TRBD2 (6 bases). The origin of this receptor is a man aged 18 to 29 in good health. Some clones in this sample may be carry-over from other donors' samples. Here the CDR3 reads CASILEEGGSYNEQFF. In nucleotides, the CDR3 is TGTGCCAGCATCCTCGAGGAGGGCGGGTCCTACAATGAGCAGTTCTTC.